Following are 2 T cell receptor beta chains from one sample sequenced in a study of OX40 agonist ivuxolimab in advanced cancers. TCRdb keeps only in-frame clones here, not all; method: immunoSEQ multiplex PCR. The table lists about 63,000 clones, approximately 91% of them singletons. The specimen comprised CD4+ or CD8+ T cells sorted from blood, sampled in a trial of the OX40 agonist ivuxolimab. These TCRs come from an adult with an advanced solid tumor such as melanoma, head and neck, liver or kidney cancer.

As for this clone: Other nucleotide sequences from this sample produce the same CDR3. The gene calls are TRBV11-2 and TRBJ1-1; no firm D call. The CDR3 is made up of 13 amino acids. Germline assignment: CDR1 SGHAT and CDR2 FQNNGV. Trimming removed 5 bases from V and 1 base from J, with 8 bases in between. The chain's CDR3 is CASSLWGNTEAFF. The CDR3 nucleotides read TGTGCCAGCAGCCTCTGGGGGAACACTGAAGCTTTCTTT. The whole variable domain, filled in from reference TRBV11-2 and TRBJ1-1, reads EAGVAQSPRYKIIEKRQSVAFWCNPISGHATLYWYQQILGQGPKLLIQFQNNGVVDDSQLPKDRFSAERLKGVDSTLKIQPAKLEDSAVYLCASSLWGNTEAFFGQGTRLTVV.

The V and J genes are TRBV19 and TRBJ1-5, with D possibly being TRBD1 (6 bases). Trimming stripped 3 bases from V and 5 bases from J, with 14 bases between. Germline values: CDR1 LNHDA, CDR2 SQIVND (reference sequence). This CDR3 comprises 15 residues. The CDR3 sequence is CASSIPPGGHQPQHF. CDR3 in DNA: TGTGCCAGTAGTATCCCGCCCGGGGGGCATCAGCCCCAGCATTTT.